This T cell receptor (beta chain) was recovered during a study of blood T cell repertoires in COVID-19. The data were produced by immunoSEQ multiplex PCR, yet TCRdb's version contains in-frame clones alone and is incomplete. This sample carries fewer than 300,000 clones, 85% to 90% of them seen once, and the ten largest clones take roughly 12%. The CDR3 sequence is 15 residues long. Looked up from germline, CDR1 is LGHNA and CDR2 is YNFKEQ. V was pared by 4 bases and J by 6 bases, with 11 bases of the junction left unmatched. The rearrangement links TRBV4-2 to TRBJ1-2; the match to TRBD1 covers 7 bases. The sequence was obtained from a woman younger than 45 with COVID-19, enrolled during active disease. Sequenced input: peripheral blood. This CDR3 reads CASSPDLTGFNGYTF. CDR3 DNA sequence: TGTGCCAGCAGCCCCGATCTGACAGGGTTTAATGGCTACACCTTC.